Given below is one T cell receptor beta chain in context. The antigen remains undetermined. Amplification of the TCR beta CDR3 regions used RNA transcripts (as template). In the first round, RT-PCR was carried out with HTBI primers, and a multiplex PCR formed the second round. TCRdb reanalysed the multiplex PCR reads using MiXCR and keeps one entry per CDR3 protein. The table records hundreds of thousands of distinct CDR3 sequences, just over 40% of them present only once. The sample is drawn from a study of Graves' ophthalmopathy and Graves' hyperthyroidism. Findings and limits, study-wide: Clonotypes were expanded in thyroid at above 0.001 frequency, and most also appeared in blood.

Sequencing was carried out using peripheral blood. This receptor was taken from an adult man with Graves' ophthalmopathy.

The CDR3 reads CASRAAGSYEQYF. CDR3 nucleotides: TGTGCCAGCAGGGCGGCAGGGTCCTACGAGCAGTACTTC. J is TRBJ2-7 and V is TRBV4-2; perhaps TRBD1 as D (5 bases). This CDR3 is 13 amino acids long. With 6 bases removed from V and 1 base from J, the gap between germline ends came to 10 bases. The V gene's germline CDR1 is LGHNA and CDR2 YNFKEQ.